The 32 T cell receptor beta chains reported below all come from one sample, sequenced in a study of cytomegalovirus exposure and HLA in healthy donors (dated by TCRdb to about 2017). Receptors were amplified or captured by the immunoSEQ multiplex PCR assay. For the multiplex PCR, a mixture combining 60 forward primers for TCR Vbeta segments and 13 reverse primers for TCR Jbeta segments was used. As stored in TCRdb, this immuneACCESS dataset retains in-frame rearrangements with V and J assigned. A fraction of the clones does not appear; measured against another copy, unresolved V genes explain less than half of the discrepancy, and the remainder lacks a known reason. The sample table lists approximately 100,000 clones, 80% to 85% of them with a count of one. The top ten constitute around 2.2% of the sample. The sequencing sample was made of PBMCs. The source of these receptors is a woman in her thirties in good health and CMV-seronegative.

The chain combines TRBV5-1 with TRBJ2-7; D unclear. Trimming cost V 5 bases and J 3 bases, with 15 bases left between them. This CDR3 has 14 residues. Per the germline V gene, CDR1 is SGHRS and CDR2 is YFSETQ. CDR3 residues: CASRAGPESYEQYF. The CDR3 nucleotides read TGCGCCAGCAGGGCCGGCCCGGAGAGCTACGAGCAGTACTTC.

This chain connects TRBV19 to TRBJ1-5, with a weak D call TRBD1 (5 bases). The CDR3 loop spans 13 amino acids. Trimming removed 2 bases from V and 5 bases from J, with 7 bases in between. Per the germline V gene, CDR1 is LNHDA and CDR2 is SQIVND (reference sequence). The DNA of the CDR3 is TGTGCCAGTAGTATACAGGGTGATCAGCCCCAGCATTTT. Protein sequence: CASSIQGDQPQHF.

The chain recombines TRBV4-1 with TRBJ1-2; D not resolved. Trimming took 3 bases from V and 8 from J, leaving 19 bases between them. Germline V gene data show CDR1 as MGHRA and CDR2 as YSYEKL. The length of the CDR3 is 15 residues. CDR3 residues: CASSHGYLPLSGYTF. The CDR3 nucleotides read TGCGCCAGCAGCCACGGGTATCTACCCCTATCCGGCTACACCTTC.

In its sample, this clone was seen once. The chain recombines TRBV30 with TRBJ2-1, with 8 bases aligning to TRBD2. Germline loops: CDR1 GTSNPN, CDR2 SVGIG (reference sequence). V lost 0 bases, J lost 6 bases, and 4 bases stayed unmatched. The CDR3 length is 14 residues. CDR3 loop: CAWSVGLAVNEQFF. CDR3 in DNA: TGTGCCTGGAGTGTAGGACTAGCAGTCAATGAGCAGTTCTTC.

This chain links TRBV7-2 with TRBJ2-2; D unresolved. The CDR3 has 13 amino acids. Deletions cut 2 bases from V and 7 bases from J, with 8 bases between. Germline V CDR1 and CDR2: SGHTA, FQGNSA. CDR3 sequence reads: CASSLNFIGELFF. The DNA for the CDR3 is TGTGCCAGCAGCTTAAACTTTATCGGGGAGCTGTTTTTT.

The chain recombines TRBV13 with TRBJ2-1; a possible D gene is TRBD1 (6 bases). V shed 5 bases and J shed 10 bases, with 9 bases lying between them. The CDR3 consists of 11 residues. Germline V lookup: CDR1 PRHDT, CDR2 FYEKMQ (reference sequence). Here the CDR3 DNA reads TGTGCCAGCAGCCAAAGGGGGGAGCAGTTCTTC. Translating it yields CASSQRGEQFF.

CDR3 region: CASRAGSGSYEQYF. The CDR3 DNA is TGTGCCAGCAGAGCTGGTAGCGGGAGCTACGAGCAGTACTTC. The rearrangement links TRBV2 to TRBJ2-7; 9 bases are shared with TRBD2. Germline CDR1 SNHLY, CDR2 FYNNEI. The CDR3 sequence is 14 residues long. The ends lost 6 bases at V and 3 bases at J; junction bases unmatched: 6.

This sequence joins TRBV11-2 and TRBJ1-3, with D maybe TRBD1 (6 bases). The CDR3 length is 17 residues. The germline V gene encodes CDR1 SGHAT and CDR2 FQNNGV. V lost 5 bases, J lost 0 bases, and 17 bases lay in between. The CDR3 spells CASSTPRGSFSGNTIYF. The CDR3 DNA follows: TGTGCCAGCAGCACGCCCAGGGGCTCATTCTCTGGAAACACCATATATTTT.

This clone has a handful of counts. The chain uses TRBV19 and TRBJ2-1, with 11 bases identical to TRBD2. V lost 7 bases, J lost 3 bases, and 11 bases stayed unmatched. The CDR3 spans 17 residues. Germline V CDR1 and CDR2: LNHDA, SQIVND (reference sequence). The CDR3 nucleotides read TGTGCCAGTACCTACGGTCGGACTAGCGGGCTCTACAATGAGCAGTTCTTC. It yields the protein CASTYGRTSGLYNEQFF.

CDR3 nucleotide sequence: TGCGCCAGCAGCTTTAGCGGGTACCCAGGGAATGAGCAGTTCTTC. Encoded protein: CASSFSGYPGNEQFF. The chain employs TRBV5-1 and TRBJ2-1, with 7 bases aligning to TRBD2. This CDR3 has 15 residues. Germline lookup yields CDR1 SGHRS and CDR2 YFSETQ. Losses at the gene ends were 2 bases for V and 7 bases for J; bases not matched to a gene: 9.

The rearrangement uses TRBV2 and TRBJ2-3; 9 bases line up with TRBD2. Germline-derived CDR1 and CDR2 are SNHLY and FYNNEI. V lost 6 bases to trimming and J lost 2 bases; unmatched junction nucleotides: 12. The CDR3 is 17 amino acids. The CDR3 protein is CASRPTLGTSNTDTQYF. CDR3 nucleotides: TGTGCCAGCAGGCCTACCCTCGGGACTAGCAACACAGATACGCAGTATTTT.

The rearrangement uses TRBV7-2 and TRBJ2-7; 8 bases align to TRBD2. Germline-derived CDR1 and CDR2 are SGHTA and FQGNSA. The CDR3 has 14 amino acids. The V segment lost 5 bases and the J segment 6 bases; nucleotides outside the gene matches: 9. The CDR3 DNA sequence: TGTGCCAGCAGCCCTGCGGGAGGTTTATTCGAGCAGTACTTC. It specifies CASSPAGGLFEQYF.

The gene calls are TRBV6-6 and TRBJ2-1; 11 bases agree with TRBD2. From germline, CDR1 is MNHNY and CDR2 SVGAGI (reference sequence). The CDR3 has 16 residues. J lost 6 bases, V lost 8 bases, and 12 bases had no gene match. CDR3 in amino acids: CASRRLTSGNPNEQFF. The DNA of the CDR3 is TGTGCCAGCCGACGGTTGACTAGCGGGAACCCCAATGAGCAGTTCTTC.

The rearrangement uses TRBV6-5 and TRBJ2-5; TRBD2 matches 12 bases. The J call may be mistaken, given a closer DNA end match to TRBJ2-7. This CDR3 contains 15 residues. CDR1 and CDR2 (germline): MNHEY, SVGAGI. DNA for the CDR3: TGTGCCAGCAGTCTAGCGGGAGGGGCTCGGGGCGAGCAGTACTTC. The encoded protein is CASSLAGGARGEQYF.

V and J are TRBV7-2 and TRBJ2-1; 10 bases map to TRBD1. Per germline, CDR1 SGHTA and CDR2 FQGNSA. V gave up 3 bases and J gave up 7 bases; unmatched junction bases: 9. There are 16 residues in the CDR3. Here the CDR3 DNA reads TGTGCCAGCAGCTTCAGACAGGGGGCGTCTAAAAATGAGCAGTTCTTC. Its translation: CASSFRQGASKNEQFF.

The rearrangement joins TRBV2 to TRBJ2-7; 11 nucleotides align to TRBD2. Per the germline V gene, CDR1 is SNHLY and CDR2 is FYNNEI. The length of the CDR3 is 20 residues. With 1 base clipped from V and 4 bases from J, the junction kept 18 bases outside the gene matches. This CDR3 reads CASSEGLAGRGATTSYEQYF. CDR3 in DNA: TGTGCCAGCAGTGAAGGACTAGCGGGACGGGGCGCCACAACTTCATACGAGCAGTACTTC.

This clone has only one observation. CDR3 nucleotide sequence: TGTGCCAGCAGCTTGGTGGCGGGGCGATTCACTGGAAACACCATATATTTT. It yields the protein CASSLVAGRFTGNTIYF. The chain recombines TRBV5-6 with TRBJ1-3; tentatively, D is TRBD1 (5 bases). The CDR3 spans 17 residues. Germline lookup yields CDR1 SGHDT and CDR2 YYEEEE. V gave up 0 bases and J gave up 2 bases, with 15 bases separating them.

The chain recombines TRBV9 with TRBJ2-2; D not certain. Trimming left V 0 bases short and J 5 bases short, with 8 bases between. Germline V CDR1 and CDR2: SGDLS, YYNGEE. This CDR3 spans 14 amino acids. CDR3 nucleotides: TGTGCCAGCAGCGTAGGATTGCTAACCGGGGAGCTGTTTTTT. It encodes CASSVGLLTGELFF.

The V gene is TRBV27, the J gene TRBJ2-5, with TRBD1 matching 8 bases. With V trimmed by 10 bases and J by 4 bases, 20 bases remained unmatched. Germline V gene data show CDR1 as MNHEY and CDR2 as SMNVEV (reference sequence). This CDR3 is built from 17 residues. CDR3 sequence reads: CAKPRETGALDGETQYF. CDR3 nucleotides: TGTGCCAAACCAAGAGAGACAGGGGCCTTGGACGGAGAGACCCAGTACTTC.

This chain joins TRBV5-1 and TRBJ1-4; no clear D. The CDR3 contains 14 residues. Germline loops: CDR1 SGHRS, CDR2 YFSETQ. V was clipped by 4 bases and J by 4 bases, with 11 bases between them. The CDR3 sequence is CASSPPASNEKLFF. CDR3 in DNA: TGCGCCAGCAGCCCCCCAGCGAGTAATGAAAAACTGTTTTTT.

The chain couples TRBV5-4 to TRBJ2-1, with 7 bases lining up with TRBD2. Germline loops: CDR1 SGHNT, CDR2 YYREEE (reference sequence). V lost 0 bases and J lost 2; bases outside the gene matches: 8. This CDR3 has 17 residues. This chain's CDR3 is CASSLEPSGSPYNEQFF. CDR3 coding DNA: TGTGCCAGCAGCTTGGAACCTAGCGGAAGTCCCTACAATGAGCAGTTCTTC.

The chain has TRBV5-1 and TRBJ2-5, with D perhaps matching TRBD2 (6 bases). Germline V CDR1 and CDR2: SGHRS, YFSETQ. This CDR3 spans 15 amino acids. The V end lost 0 bases, the J end lost 5 bases, and 14 bases lay between the germline ends. The CDR3 bases are TGCGCCAGCAGCTTGGCCGGGGGATCTGGGGAGACCCAGTACTTC. Translating gives CASSLAGGSGETQYF.

The J gene is TRBJ1-3, the V gene TRBV15, with D hard to call. Germline CDR1 is LNHNV and CDR2 is YYDKDF (reference sequence). V lost 0 bases, J lost 11 bases, and 8 bases lay in between. The CDR3 spans 12 residues. CDR3 sequence reads: CATSRDSLAIYF. As DNA, the CDR3 is TGTGCCACCAGCAGAGATTCCCTTGCCATATATTTT.

This clone was counted only a few times. J is TRBJ2-5 and V is TRBV7-5; the table gives TRBD1 as D, unverified against the DNA. TRBV7-5 is described as a pseudogene. The CDR3 spans 14 residues. The CDR3 nucleotides read TGTGTCAGAAGCCGACCAGGGACAGAAGAGACCCAGTACTTC. This sequence encodes CVRSRPGTEETQYF.

This chain joins TRBV23-1 and TRBJ2-7; 13 nucleotides match TRBD2. TRBV23-1 is assigned to the ORF class and has an uncertain function. The CDR3 loop spans 16 amino acids. The V segment lost 6 bases and the J segment 3 bases; nucleotides outside the gene matches: 8. The CDR3 here is CASRGTSGETGYEQYF. As DNA, the CDR3 is TGCGCCAGCAGGGGGACTAGCGGGGAAACCGGCTACGAGCAGTACTTC.

CDR3 protein: CASSLRESYNEQFF. For the CDR3, the DNA is TGTGCCAGCAGCTTGCGCGAGTCCTACAATGAGCAGTTCTTC. The chain uses TRBV5-4 and TRBJ2-1; D remains unclear. CDR1 SGHNT and CDR2 YYREEE come from the germline V gene (reference sequence). The ends were cut back, 1 base at V and 1 base at J, with 6 bases in the middle. The CDR3 covers 14 residues.

This clone was seen just once. This sequence joins TRBV4-1 and TRBJ1-4; D uncertain. The CDR3 runs to 18 residues. V dropped 0 bases and J dropped 8 bases, with 22 bases sitting between them. Germline lookup yields CDR1 MGHRA and CDR2 YSYEKL. The CDR3 reads CASSQDSRSSDRLEKLFF. In nucleotides, the CDR3 is TGCGCCAGCAGCCAAGACAGTCGGAGCTCTGACCGATTGGAAAAACTGTTTTTT.

Written as DNA, the CDR3 is TGTGCCAGCAGTGACCGGGGTATTGAGACCCAGTACTTC. Translation: CASSDRGIETQYF. The V gene is TRBV2, the J gene TRBJ2-5; a possible D gene is TRBD2 (5 bases). The CDR3 has 13 amino acids. The germline V and J ends were trimmed by 3 bases and 5 bases, with 10 bases remaining between them. The germline V gene has CDR1 SNHLY and CDR2 FYNNEI.

The chain joins TRBV2 to TRBJ2-5; 7 nucleotides line up with TRBD1. CDR3 size: 13 residues. Germline V gene lookup returns CDR1 SNHLY and CDR2 FYNNEI. Trimming removed 6 bases from V and 5 bases from J; junction bases left unmatched: 6. The CDR3 DNA sequence: TGTGCCAGCAGCGACAGGGTTTCCGAGACCCAGTACTTC. This sequence encodes CASSDRVSETQYF.

V and J are TRBV4-1 and TRBJ2-1; D is uncertain. The CDR3 consists of 15 residues. The germline V gene has CDR1 MGHRA and CDR2 YSYEKL. V lost 1 base and J 7 bases, leaving 14 bases between the germline ends. CDR3 sequence (DNA): TGCGCCAGCAGCCAAGCCTGGTCCGGTTGGAATGAGCAGTTCTTC. It specifies CASSQAWSGWNEQFF.

This rearrangement joins TRBV5-1 to TRBJ2-7; D might be TRBD1 (5 bases). The CDR3 is 12 amino acids. Germline lookup yields CDR1 SGHRS and CDR2 YFSETQ. V lost 3 bases, J lost 3 bases, and 7 bases lay in between. In DNA form, the CDR3 reads TGCGCCAGCAGCTCAGACAGCTACGAGCAGTACTTC. Its protein is CASSSDSYEQYF.

CDR3 nucleotide sequence: TGCGCCAGCGGGAGGATCGACACCGGGGAGCTGTTTTTT. Translated, it gives CASGRIDTGELFF. The V gene is TRBV10-1, the J gene TRBJ2-2; D might be TRBD2 (6 bases). Looked up from germline, CDR1 is WNHNN and CDR2 is SYGVQD (reference sequence). The CDR3 has 13 residues. Trimming cost V 8 bases and J 3 bases, with 10 bases left between them.